This T cell receptor (beta chain) is from a study of CD8+ T cells in alopecia areata (dated by TCRdb to 2016 to 2019). Notes on the research overall: The treated patients, all with moderate-to-severe alopecia areata, were enrolled in an open-label pilot trial of oral tofacitinib given at 5 to 10 mg twice daily. Patients stayed on tofacitinib for 6 to 18 months and then had 6 months of follow-up off drug so that delayed response and recurrence could be assessed. High-throughput TCRbeta sequencing was used to examine T cell clonal expansion in alopecia areata in both the C3H/HeJ mouse model and human patients. Scalp tissue and sorted CD4+ and CD8+ peripheral blood T cells from patchy and totalis/universalis alopecia areata patients and from healthy controls were covered by human TCRbeta sequencing. Biopsies were taken from tofacitinib-treated patients at baseline and at 4 and 24 weeks of treatment, and a later scalp biopsy was taken in several of the tofacitinib-treated patients. Scalp clonality was compared among normal scalp (n=4), patchy alopecia areata scalp (n=8), and alopecia totalis/universalis scalp (n=8). RNA came from the PAXgene miRNA kit for fixed scalp, the miRNeasy kit for PBMCs, and the RNeasy kit for mouse skin. immunoSEQ multiplex PCR using 35 Vbeta forward primers and 13 Jbeta reverse primers was used to amplify TCRbeta CDR3 regions. Overall results and qualifications from the work: Lesional scalp, especially in alopecia totalis/universalis, showed higher clonality and more expanded CD8+ clones than normal scalp, suggesting antigenic drive. Shared TCR sequences between patients were less evident than in mice, which may be partly attributable to HLA diversity in the patient population. Scalp TCR repertoire analysis is complicated because resident alphabeta T cells in normal human skin are also sequenced, whereas mouse skin is dominated by gammadelta T cells.

As to this clone: Its antigen remains unidentified. Per-nucleotide qualities are absent, and no much larger clonotype sits a single base away.

The trim is 3 bases for V and 4 bases for J, with a gap of 12 bases between the germline ends. CDR1 and CDR2 are drawn from the germline V gene: SQVTM, ANQGSEA. The CDR3 sequence holds 13 residues, the cysteine and phenylalanine included. Here the CDR3 DNA is all that survives: 39 bases in frame from base 1. Sample time point, as interpreted from the label and publication: baseline before oral tofacitinib. Lesional scalp punch biopsies and peripheral blood were collected from alopecia areata patients. PBMCs were isolated by density centrifugation and stained for CD3, CD4 and CD8, and CD4+ and CD8+ T cells were sorted on a FACSAria. The library was built by means of the immunoSEQ multiplex PCR assay. RNA was extracted from all samples and reverse transcribed into cDNA as template for TCR sequencing. First-strand cDNA was synthesized using SuperScript III with a 2:1 mix of oligo-dT and random hexamers. Amplification bias was assessed with a synthetic immune receptor repertoire, and residual bias was removed computationally. The paper's processing steps were these. Raw reads were preprocessed to remove errors, and CDR3 was defined by IMGT conventions from the conserved cysteine to phenylalanine. Clonality was computed as 1 minus the Shannon entropy, with the entropy normalized by log2 of the number of productive unique TCRs. Scalp TCRbeta sequences were cross-referenced with sorted blood CD4 and CD8 repertoires so that the CD4 or CD8 identity of scalp clones could be inferred. The table comes from immuneACCESS by way of TCRdb, which keeps in-frame sequences with V and J called. Part of the clones is missing from these tables; in studies checked, under half for an unresolved V gene and the rest for unknown reasons. V and J calls and clone size are as listed in that table; D and trimming were resolved from the DNA. In all, the sample holds about 150,000 clones, and about 50% of those were seen once. Approximately 19% of the sample is held by the ten biggest clonotypes.

The source material was CD8+ T cells sorted from blood, sampled at week 0. In this chain, TRBV29-1 is recombined with TRBJ1-2; the D gene lacks a confident call. The TCR comes from a human donor with alopecia areata. DNA sequence: TGCAGCGTTGAGGGAGGGATTAGCTATGGCTACACCTTC. It translates to CSVEGGISYGYTF.